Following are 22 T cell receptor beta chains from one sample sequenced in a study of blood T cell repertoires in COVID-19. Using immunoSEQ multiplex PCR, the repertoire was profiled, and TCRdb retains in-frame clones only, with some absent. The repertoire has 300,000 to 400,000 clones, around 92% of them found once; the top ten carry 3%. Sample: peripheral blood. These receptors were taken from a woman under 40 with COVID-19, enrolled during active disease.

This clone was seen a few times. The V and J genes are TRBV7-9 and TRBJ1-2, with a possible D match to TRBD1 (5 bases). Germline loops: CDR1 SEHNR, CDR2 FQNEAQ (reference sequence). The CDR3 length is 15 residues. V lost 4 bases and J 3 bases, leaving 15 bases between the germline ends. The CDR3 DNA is TGTGCCAGCAGCTCCCTGCAAGGGGTCCACTATGGCTACACCTTC. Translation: CASSSLQGVHYGYTF.

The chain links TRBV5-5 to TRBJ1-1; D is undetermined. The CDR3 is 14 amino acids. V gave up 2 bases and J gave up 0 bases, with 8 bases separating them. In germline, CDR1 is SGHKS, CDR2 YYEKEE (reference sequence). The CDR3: CASSFARVNTEAFF. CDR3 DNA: TGTGCCAGCAGCTTTGCGAGGGTGAACACTGAAGCTTTCTTT.

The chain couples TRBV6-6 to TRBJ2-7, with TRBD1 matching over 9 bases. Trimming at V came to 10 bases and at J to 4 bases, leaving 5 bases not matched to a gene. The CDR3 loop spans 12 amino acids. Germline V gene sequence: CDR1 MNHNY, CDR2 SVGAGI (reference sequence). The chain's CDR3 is CATRGQGYEQYV. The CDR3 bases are TGTGCCACCCGGGGACAGGGTTACGAGCAGTACGTC.

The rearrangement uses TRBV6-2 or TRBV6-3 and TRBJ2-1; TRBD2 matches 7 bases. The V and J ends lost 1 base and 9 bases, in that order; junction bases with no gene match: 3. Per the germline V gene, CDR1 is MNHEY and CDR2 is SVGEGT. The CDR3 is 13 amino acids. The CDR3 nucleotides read TGTGCCAGCAGTTACTTACTAGCGTCTGAGCAGTTCTTC. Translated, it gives CASSYLLASEQFF.

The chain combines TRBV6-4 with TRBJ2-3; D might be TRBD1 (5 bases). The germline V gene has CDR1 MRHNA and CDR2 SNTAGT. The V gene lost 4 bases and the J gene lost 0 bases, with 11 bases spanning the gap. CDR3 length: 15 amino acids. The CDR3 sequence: CASSAGRTSTDTQYF. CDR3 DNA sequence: TGTGCCAGCAGTGCAGGGCGAACTAGCACAGATACGCAGTATTTT.

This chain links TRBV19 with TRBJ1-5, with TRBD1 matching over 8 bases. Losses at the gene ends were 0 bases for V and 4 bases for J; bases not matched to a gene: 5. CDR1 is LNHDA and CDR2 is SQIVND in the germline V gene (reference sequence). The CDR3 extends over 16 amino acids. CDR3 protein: CASSIERGQANQPQHF. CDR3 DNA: TGTGCCAGTAGTATAGAAAGGGGACAGGCAAATCAGCCCCAGCATTTT.

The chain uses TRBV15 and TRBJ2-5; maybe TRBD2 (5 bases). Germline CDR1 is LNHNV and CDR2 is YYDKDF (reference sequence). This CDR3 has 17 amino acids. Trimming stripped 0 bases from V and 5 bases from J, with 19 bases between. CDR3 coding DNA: TGTGCCACCAGCAGAGATTCGGGGAGCATGATTGACGAGACCCAGTACTTC. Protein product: CATSRDSGSMIDETQYF. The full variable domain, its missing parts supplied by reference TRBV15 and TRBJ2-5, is DAMVIQNPRYQVTQFGKPVTLSCSQTLNHNVMYWYQQKSSQAPKLLFHYYDKDFNNEADTPDNFQSRRPNTSFCFLDIRSPGLGDTAMYLCATSRDSGSMIDETQYFGPGTRLLVL.

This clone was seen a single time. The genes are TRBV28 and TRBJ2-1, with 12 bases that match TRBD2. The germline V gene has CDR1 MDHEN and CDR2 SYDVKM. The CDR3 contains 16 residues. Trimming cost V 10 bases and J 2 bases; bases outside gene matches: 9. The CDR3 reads CATTTSGGLTYNEQFF. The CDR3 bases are TGTGCCACCACGACTAGCGGGGGCCTGACCTACAATGAGCAGTTCTTC.

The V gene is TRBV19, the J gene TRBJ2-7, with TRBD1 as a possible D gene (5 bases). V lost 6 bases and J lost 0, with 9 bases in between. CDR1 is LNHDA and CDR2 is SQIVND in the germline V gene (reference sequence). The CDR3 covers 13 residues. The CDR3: CASSPRDSYEQYF. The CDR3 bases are TGTGCCAGTAGCCCCAGGGACTCCTACGAGCAGTACTTC. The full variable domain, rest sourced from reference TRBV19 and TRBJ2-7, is DGGITQSPKYLFRKEGQNVTLSCEQNLNHDAMYWYRQDPGQGLRLIYYSQIVNDFQKGDIAEGYSVSREKKESFPLTVTSAQKNPTAFYLCASSPRDSYEQYFGPGTRLTVT.

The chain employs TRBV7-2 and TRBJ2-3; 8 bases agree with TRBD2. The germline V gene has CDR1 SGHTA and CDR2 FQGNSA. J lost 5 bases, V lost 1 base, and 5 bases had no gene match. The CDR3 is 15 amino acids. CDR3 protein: CASSLGGTSRDTQYF. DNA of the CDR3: TGTGCCAGCAGCTTAGGAGGGACTAGTAGAGATACGCAGTATTTT. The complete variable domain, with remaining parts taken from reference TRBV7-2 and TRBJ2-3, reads GAGVSQSPSNKVTEKGKDVELRCDPISGHTALYWYRQSLGQGLEFLIYFQGNSAPDKSGLPSDRFSAERTGGSVSTLTIQRTQQEDSAVYLCASSLGGTSRDTQYFGPGTRLTVL.

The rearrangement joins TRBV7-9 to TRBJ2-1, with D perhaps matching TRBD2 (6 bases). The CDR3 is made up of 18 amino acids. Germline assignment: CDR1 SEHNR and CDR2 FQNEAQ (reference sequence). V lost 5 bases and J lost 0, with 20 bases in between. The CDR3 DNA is TGTGCCAGCAGCCTAACGCTGGACTACCGAACCTCCTACAATGAGCAGTTCTTC. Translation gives CASSLTLDYRTSYNEQFF.

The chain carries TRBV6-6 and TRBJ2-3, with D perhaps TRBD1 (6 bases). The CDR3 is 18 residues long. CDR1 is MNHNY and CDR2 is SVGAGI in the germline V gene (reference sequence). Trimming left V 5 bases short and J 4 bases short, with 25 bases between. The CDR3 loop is CASSRRKTGLGLADTQYF. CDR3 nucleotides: TGTGCCAGCAGTCGAAGAAAAACAGGGTTGGGGTTGGCAGATACGCAGTATTTT.

CDR3 amino acids: CASSLTSQPGNYGYTF. The CDR3 nucleotides read TGTGCCAGCAGCTTGACGTCCCAACCGGGGAACTATGGCTACACCTTC. This chain uses TRBV5-5 with TRBJ1-2; D is uncertain. The CDR3 is 16 residues long. Germline CDR1 and CDR2: SGHKS and YYEKEE (reference sequence). The V end lost 1 base, the J end lost 2 bases, and 15 bases lay between the germline ends.

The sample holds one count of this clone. DNA of the CDR3: TGTGCCAGCATTTCCGACAGGGGGCAGGGGGAGCTGTTTTTT. Translation: CASISDRGQGELFF. The chain couples TRBV6-5 to TRBJ2-2, with TRBD1 identical over 10 bases. Germline V gene lookup returns CDR1 MNHEY and CDR2 SVGAGI. CDR3 length equals 14 residues. V was clipped by 7 bases and J by 8 bases; unmatched bases: 7.

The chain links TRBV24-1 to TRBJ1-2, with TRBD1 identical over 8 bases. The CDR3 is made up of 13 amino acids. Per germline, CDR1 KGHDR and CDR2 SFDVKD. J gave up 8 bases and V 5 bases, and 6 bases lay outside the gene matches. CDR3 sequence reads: CATSGQGALGYTF. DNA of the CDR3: TGTGCCACCAGTGGTCAGGGGGCCTTGGGCTACACCTTC.

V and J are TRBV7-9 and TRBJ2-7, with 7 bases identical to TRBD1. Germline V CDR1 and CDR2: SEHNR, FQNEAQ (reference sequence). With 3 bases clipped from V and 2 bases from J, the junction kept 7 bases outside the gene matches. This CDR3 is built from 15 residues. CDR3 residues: CASSLSDRVPYEQYV. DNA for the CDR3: TGTGCCAGCAGCTTGAGCGACAGGGTACCCTACGAGCAGTACGTC.

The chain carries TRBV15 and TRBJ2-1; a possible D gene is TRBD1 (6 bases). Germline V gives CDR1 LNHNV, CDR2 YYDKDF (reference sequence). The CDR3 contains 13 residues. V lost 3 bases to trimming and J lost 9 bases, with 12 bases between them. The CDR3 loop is CATSSTTGREQFF. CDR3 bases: TGTGCCACCAGCAGTACAACAGGGCGTGAGCAGTTCTTC. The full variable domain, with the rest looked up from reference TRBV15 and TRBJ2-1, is DAMVIQNPRYQVTQFGKPVTLSCSQTLNHNVMYWYQQKSSQAPKLLFHYYDKDFNNEADTPDNFQSRRPNTSFCFLDIRSPGLGDTAMYLCATSSTTGREQFFGPGTRLTVL.

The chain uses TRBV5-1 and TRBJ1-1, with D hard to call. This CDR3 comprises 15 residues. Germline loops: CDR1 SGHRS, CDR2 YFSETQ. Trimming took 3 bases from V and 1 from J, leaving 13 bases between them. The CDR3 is CASSSMSPTNTEAFF. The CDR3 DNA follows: TGCGCCAGCAGCTCGATGTCCCCTACGAACACTGAAGCTTTCTTT.

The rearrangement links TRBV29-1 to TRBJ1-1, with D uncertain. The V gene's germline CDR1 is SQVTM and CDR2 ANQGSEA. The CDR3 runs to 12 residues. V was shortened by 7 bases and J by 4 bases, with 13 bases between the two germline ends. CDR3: CSGQGRFTEAFF. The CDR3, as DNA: TGCAGCGGCCAAGGGAGATTCACTGAAGCTTTCTTT.

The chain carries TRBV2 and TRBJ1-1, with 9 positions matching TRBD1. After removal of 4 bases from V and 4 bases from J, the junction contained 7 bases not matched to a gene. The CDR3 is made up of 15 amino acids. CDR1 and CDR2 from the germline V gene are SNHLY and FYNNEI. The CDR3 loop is CASSVLTGGGTEAFF. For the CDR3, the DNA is TGTGCCAGCAGTGTCCTTACAGGGGGCGGCACTGAAGCTTTCTTT.

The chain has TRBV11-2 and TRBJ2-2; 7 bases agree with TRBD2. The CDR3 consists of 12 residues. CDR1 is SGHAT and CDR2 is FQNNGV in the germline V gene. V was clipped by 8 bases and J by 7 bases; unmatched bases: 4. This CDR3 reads CASVGGGGELFF. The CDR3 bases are TGTGCCAGCGTTGGCGGGGGCGGGGAGCTGTTTTTT.

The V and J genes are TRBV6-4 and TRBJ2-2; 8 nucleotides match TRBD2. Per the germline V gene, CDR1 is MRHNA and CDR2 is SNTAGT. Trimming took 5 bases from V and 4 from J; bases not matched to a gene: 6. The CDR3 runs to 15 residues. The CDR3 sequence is CASSLRAGVTGELFF. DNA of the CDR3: TGTGCCAGCAGTTTAAGAGCGGGGGTCACCGGGGAGCTGTTTTTT.